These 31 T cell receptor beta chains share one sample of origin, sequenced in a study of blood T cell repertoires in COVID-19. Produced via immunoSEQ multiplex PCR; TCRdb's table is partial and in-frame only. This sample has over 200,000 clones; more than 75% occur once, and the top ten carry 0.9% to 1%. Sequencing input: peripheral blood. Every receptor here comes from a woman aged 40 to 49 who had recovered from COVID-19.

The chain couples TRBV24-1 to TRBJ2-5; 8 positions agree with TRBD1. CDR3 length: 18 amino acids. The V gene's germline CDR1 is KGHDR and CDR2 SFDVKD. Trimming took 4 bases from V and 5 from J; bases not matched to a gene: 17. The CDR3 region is CATSDPRGPKAPGETQYF. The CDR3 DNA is TGTGCCACCAGTGACCCCAGGGGGCCCAAGGCCCCCGGGGAGACCCAGTACTTC.

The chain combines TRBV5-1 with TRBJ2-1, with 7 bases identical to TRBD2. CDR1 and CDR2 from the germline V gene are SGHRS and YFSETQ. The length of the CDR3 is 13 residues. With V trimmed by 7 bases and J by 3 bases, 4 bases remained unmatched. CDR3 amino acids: CASQLADYNEQFF. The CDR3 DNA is TGCGCCAGCCAGCTAGCGGACTACAATGAGCAGTTCTTC.

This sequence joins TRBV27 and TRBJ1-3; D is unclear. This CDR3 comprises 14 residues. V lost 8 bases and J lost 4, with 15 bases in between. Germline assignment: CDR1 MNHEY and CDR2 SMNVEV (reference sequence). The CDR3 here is CASARFPRGNTIYF. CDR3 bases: TGTGCCAGCGCCCGTTTTCCGCGGGGAAACACCATATATTTT.

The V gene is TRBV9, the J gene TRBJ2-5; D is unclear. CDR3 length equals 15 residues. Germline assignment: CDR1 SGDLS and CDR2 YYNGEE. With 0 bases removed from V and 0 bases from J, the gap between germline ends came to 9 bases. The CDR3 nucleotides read TGTGCCAGCAGCGTAGTTCCAGGCAACCAAGAGACCCAGTACTTC. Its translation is CASSVVPGNQETQYF.

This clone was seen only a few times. This CDR3 is CATTRGFRDNSPLHF. The CDR3 DNA is TGTGCCACCACTCGGGGGTTTAGGGATAATTCACCCCTCCACTTT. The chain combines TRBV15 with TRBJ1-6, with a weak D call TRBD1 (5 bases). Germline V gene data show CDR1 as LNHNV and CDR2 as YYDKDF (reference sequence). Trimming shortened V by 7 bases and J by 5 bases, and 15 bases separated the two germline ends. The CDR3 totals 15 residues. Full variable domain (rest looked up from reference TRBV15 and TRBJ1-6): DAMVIQNPRYQVTQFGKPVTLSCSQTLNHNVMYWYQQKSSQAPKLLFHYYDKDFNNEADTPDNFQSRRPNTSFCFLDIRSPGLGDTAMYLCATTRGFRDNSPLHFGNGTRLTVT.

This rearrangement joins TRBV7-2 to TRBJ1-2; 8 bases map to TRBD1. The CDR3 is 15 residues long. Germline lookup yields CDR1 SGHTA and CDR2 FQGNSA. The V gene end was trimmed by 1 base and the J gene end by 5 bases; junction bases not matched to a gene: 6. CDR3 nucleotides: TGTGCCAGCAGCTTAGTAGGGACAGGCGAGTATGGCTACACCTTC. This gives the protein CASSLVGTGEYGYTF.

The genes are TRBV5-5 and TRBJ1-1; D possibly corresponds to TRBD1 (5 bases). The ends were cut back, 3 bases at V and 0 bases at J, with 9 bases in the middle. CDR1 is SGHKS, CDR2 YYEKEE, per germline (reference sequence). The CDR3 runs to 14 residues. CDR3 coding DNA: TGTGCCAGCAGCTCGGCGGGGCTGAACACTGAAGCTTTCTTT. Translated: CASSSAGLNTEAFF.

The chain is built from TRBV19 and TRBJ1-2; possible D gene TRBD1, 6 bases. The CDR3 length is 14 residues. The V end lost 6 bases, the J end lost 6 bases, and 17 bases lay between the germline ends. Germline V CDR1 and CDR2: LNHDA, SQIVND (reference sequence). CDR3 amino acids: CASSSPQDRHGYTF. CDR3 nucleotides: TGTGCCAGTAGCTCCCCCCAAGACAGGCATGGCTACACCTTC. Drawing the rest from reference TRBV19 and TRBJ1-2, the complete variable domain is DGGITQSPKYLFRKEGQNVTLSCEQNLNHDAMYWYRQDPGQGLRLIYYSQIVNDFQKGDIAEGYSVSREKKESFPLTVTSAQKNPTAFYLCASSSPQDRHGYTFGSGTRLTVV.

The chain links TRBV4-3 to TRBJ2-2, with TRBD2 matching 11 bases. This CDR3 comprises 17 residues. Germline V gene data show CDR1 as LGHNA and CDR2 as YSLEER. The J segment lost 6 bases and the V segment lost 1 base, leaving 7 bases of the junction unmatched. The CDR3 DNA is TGCGCCAGCAGCCAAGGGGGCCCTAGCGGGAGGCCCGGGGAGCTGTTTTTT. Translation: CASSQGGPSGRPGELFF.

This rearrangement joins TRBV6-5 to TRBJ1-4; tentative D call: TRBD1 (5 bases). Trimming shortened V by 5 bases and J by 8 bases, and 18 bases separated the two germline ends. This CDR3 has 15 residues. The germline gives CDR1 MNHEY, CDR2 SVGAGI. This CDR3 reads CASSPHGGWEEKLFF. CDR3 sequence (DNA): TGTGCCAGCAGTCCCCATGGGGGGTGGGAGGAAAAACTGTTTTTT.

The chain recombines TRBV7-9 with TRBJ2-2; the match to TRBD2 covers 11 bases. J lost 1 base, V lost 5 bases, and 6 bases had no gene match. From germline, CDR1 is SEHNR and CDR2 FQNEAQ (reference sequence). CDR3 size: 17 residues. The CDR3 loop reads CASSPGLAGENTGELFF. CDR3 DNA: TGTGCCAGCAGCCCCGGACTAGCGGGCGAGAACACCGGGGAGCTGTTTTTT.

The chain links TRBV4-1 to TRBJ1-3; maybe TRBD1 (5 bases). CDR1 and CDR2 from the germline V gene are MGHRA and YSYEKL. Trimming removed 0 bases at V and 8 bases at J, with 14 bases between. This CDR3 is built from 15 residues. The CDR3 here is CASSQDPGGGDTIYF. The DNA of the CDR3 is TGCGCCAGCAGCCAAGATCCCGGGGGAGGGGACACCATATATTTT.

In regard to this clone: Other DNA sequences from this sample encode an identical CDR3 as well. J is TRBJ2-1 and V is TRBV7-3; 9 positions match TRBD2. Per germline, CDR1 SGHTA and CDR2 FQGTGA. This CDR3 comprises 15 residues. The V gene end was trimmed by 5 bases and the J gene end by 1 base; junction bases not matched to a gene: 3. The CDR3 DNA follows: TGTGCCAGCAGCCTTAGCGGGAGTTCCTACAATGAGCAGTTCTTC. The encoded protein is CASSLSGSSYNEQFF.

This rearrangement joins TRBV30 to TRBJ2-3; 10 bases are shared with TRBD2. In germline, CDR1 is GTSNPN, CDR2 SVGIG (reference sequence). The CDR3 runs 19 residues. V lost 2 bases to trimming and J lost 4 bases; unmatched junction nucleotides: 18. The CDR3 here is CAWSPDPIQLAGLPDTQYF. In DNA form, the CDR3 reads TGTGCCTGGAGTCCCGACCCTATACAACTAGCGGGATTGCCAGATACGCAGTATTTT. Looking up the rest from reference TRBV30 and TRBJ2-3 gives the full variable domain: SQTIHQWPATLVQPVGSPLSLECTVEGTSNPNLYWYRQAAGRGLQLLFYSVGIGQISSEVPQNLSASRPQDRQFILSSKKLLLSDSGFYLCAWSPDPIQLAGLPDTQYFGPGTRLTVL.

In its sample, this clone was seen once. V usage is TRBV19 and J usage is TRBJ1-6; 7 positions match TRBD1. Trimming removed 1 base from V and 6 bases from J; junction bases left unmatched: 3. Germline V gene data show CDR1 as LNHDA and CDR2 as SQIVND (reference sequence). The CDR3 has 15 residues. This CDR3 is CASSIGDRVNSPLHF. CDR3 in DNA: TGTGCCAGTAGTATAGGGGACAGAGTTAATTCACCCCTCCACTTT. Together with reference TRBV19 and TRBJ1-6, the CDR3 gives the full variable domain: DGGITQSPKYLFRKEGQNVTLSCEQNLNHDAMYWYRQDPGQGLRLIYYSQIVNDFQKGDIAEGYSVSREKKESFPLTVTSAQKNPTAFYLCASSIGDRVNSPLHFGNGTRLTVT.

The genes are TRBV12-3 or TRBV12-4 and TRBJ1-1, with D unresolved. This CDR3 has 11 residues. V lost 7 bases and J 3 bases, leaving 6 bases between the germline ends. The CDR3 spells CASTRHTEAFF. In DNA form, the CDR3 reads TGTGCCAGCACCCGTCACACTGAAGCTTTCTTT.

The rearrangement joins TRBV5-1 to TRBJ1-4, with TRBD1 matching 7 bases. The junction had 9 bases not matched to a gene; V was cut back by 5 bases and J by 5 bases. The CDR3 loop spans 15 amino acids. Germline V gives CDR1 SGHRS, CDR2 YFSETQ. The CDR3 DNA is TGCGCCAGCAGAAGACAGGACAGGCCGAATGAAAAACTGTTTTTT. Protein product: CASRRQDRPNEKLFF. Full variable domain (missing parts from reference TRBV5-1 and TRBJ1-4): KAGVTQTPRYLIKTRGQQVTLSCSPISGHRSVSWYQQTPGQGLQFLFEYFSETQRNKGNFPGRFSGRQFSNSRSEMNVSTLELGDSALYLCASRRQDRPNEKLFFGSGTQLSVL.

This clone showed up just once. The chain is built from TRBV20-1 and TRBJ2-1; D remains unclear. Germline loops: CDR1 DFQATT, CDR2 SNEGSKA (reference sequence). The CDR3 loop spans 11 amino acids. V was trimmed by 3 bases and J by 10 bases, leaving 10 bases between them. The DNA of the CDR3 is TGCAGTGCTAGGGGCGAATTCGAGCAGTTCTTC. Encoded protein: CSARGEFEQFF.

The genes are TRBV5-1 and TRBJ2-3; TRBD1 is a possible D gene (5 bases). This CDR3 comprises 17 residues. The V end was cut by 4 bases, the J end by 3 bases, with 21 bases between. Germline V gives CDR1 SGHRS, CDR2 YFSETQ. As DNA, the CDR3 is TGCGCCAGCAGCCCCTCAGGGTACGCAGTCCCTACAGATACGCAGTATTTT. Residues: CASSPSGYAVPTDTQYF.

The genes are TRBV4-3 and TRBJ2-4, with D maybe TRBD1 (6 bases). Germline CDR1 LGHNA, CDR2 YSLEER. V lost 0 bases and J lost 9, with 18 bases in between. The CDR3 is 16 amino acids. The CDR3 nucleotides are TGCGCCAGCAGCCAAGAGAGGGCTAGCAGGGGTGGCATTCAGTACTTC. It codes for CASSQERASRGGIQYF.

The DNA for the CDR3 is TGCGCCAGCAGCCAAGGTCGGACAGGGCGGAATTCACCCCTCCACTTT. Its protein product is CASSQGRTGRNSPLHF. The chain uses TRBV4-3 and TRBJ1-6, with 8 bases identical to TRBD1. This CDR3 region has 16 residues. CDR1 and CDR2 (germline): LGHNA, YSLEER. Losses at the gene ends were 1 base for V and 7 bases for J; bases not matched to a gene: 6.

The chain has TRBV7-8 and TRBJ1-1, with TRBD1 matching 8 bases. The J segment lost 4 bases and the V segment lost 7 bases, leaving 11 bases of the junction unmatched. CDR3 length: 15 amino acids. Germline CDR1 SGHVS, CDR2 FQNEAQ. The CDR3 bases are TGTGCCAGCACCCCCCAGGGGGCAGGGATCACTGAAGCTTTCTTT. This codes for CASTPQGAGITEAFF.

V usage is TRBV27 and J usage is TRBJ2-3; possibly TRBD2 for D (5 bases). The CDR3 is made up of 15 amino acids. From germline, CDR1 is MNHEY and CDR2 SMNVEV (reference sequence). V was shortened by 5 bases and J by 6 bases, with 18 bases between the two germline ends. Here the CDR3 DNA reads TGTGCCAGCAGTACCAGCGGCCCCCCCCTGGATACGCAGTATTTT. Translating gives CASSTSGPPLDTQYF.

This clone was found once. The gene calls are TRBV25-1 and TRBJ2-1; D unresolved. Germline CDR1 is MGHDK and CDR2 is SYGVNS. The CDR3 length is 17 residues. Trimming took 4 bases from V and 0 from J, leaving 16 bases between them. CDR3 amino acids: CASSGGKGVSSYNEQFF. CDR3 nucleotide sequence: TGTGCCAGCAGTGGAGGTAAAGGTGTAAGCTCCTACAATGAGCAGTTCTTC. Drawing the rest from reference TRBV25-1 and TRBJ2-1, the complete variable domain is EADIYQTPRYLVIGTGKKITLECSQTMGHDKMYWYQQDPGMELHLIHYSYGVNSTEKGDLSSESTVSRIRTEHFPLTLESARPSHTSQYLCASSGGKGVSSYNEQFFGPGTRLTVL.

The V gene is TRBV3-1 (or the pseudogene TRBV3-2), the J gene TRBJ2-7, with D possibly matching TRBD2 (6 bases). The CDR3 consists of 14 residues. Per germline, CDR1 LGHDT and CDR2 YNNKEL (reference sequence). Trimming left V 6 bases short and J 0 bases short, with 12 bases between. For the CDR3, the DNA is TGTGCCAGCAGGGGCGGCGGGGCCTCCTACGAGCAGTACTTC. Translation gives CASRGGGASYEQYF.

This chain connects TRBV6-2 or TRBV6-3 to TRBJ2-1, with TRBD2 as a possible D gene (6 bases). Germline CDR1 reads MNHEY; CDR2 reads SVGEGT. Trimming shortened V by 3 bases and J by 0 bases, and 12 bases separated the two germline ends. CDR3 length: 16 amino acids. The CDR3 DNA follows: TGTGCCAGCAGTTATTCGGGAGATGGCTCCTACAATGAGCAGTTCTTC. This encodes CASSYSGDGSYNEQFF.

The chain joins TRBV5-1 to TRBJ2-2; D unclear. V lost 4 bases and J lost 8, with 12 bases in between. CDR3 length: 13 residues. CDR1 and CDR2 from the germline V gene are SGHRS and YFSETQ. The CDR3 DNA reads TGCGCCAGCAGCCCCCGGAGATCGGGGGAGCTGTTTTTT. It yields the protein CASSPRRSGELFF.

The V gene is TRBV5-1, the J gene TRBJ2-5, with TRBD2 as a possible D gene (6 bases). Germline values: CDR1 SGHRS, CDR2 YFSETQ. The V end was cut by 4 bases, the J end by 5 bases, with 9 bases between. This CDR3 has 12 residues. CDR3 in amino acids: CASSPAGETQYF. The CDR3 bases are TGCGCCAGCAGCCCGGCGGGGGAGACCCAGTACTTC.

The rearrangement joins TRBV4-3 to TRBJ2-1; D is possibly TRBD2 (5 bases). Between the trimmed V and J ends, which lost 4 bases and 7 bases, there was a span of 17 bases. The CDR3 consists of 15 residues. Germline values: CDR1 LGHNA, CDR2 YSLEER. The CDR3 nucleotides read TGCGCCAGCAGCCTGGACCTAGCACAATTGAATGAGCAGTTCTTC. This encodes CASSLDLAQLNEQFF.

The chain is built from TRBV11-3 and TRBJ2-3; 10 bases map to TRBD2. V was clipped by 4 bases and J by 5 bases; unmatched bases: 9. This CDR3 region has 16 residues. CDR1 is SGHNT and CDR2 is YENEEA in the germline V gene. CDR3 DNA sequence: TGTGCCAGCAGCTATCCTAGCGGGAGACGGAGAGATACGCAGTATTTT. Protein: CASSYPSGRRRDTQYF.

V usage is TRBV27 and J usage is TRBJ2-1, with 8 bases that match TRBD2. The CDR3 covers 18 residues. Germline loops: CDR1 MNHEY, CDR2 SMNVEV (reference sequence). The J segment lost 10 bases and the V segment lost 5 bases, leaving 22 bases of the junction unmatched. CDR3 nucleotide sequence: TGTGCCAGCAGTATTATGGGGGGGACTAGGTCGGCACAATGGGAGCAGTTCTTC. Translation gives CASSIMGGTRSAQWEQFF.